The 23 T cell receptor beta chains listed next were all sequenced from one sample in a study of blood T cell repertoires in COVID-19 (TCRdb year 2020). The library relied on the immunoSEQ multiplex PCR assay. Imported from immuneACCESS, the table was reduced by TCRdb to in-frame sequences with V and J called. These copies leave out some clones; in studies compared against another copy, an unresolved V gene accounts for under half, and the cause of the remainder is not known. This sample gives roughly 200,000 clones in total; roughly 75% of them show up just once. The top ten hold 6.5% to 8% of the sample. The sequencing input was peripheral blood. The source is a man aged 70-80 years with active or convalescent COVID-19.

This clone has more than one count but fewer than ten. The chain carries TRBV4-2 and TRBJ2-2; 9 bases match TRBD2. The CDR3 consists of 17 residues. Looked up from germline, CDR1 is LGHNA and CDR2 is YNFKEQ. The J segment lost 2 bases and the V segment lost 4 bases, leaving 8 bases of the junction unmatched. The CDR3 DNA follows: TGTGCCAGCAGCCTCAATAGCGGGGGCGGTAACACCGGGGAGCTGTTTTTT. This translates into CASSLNSGGGNTGELFF.

The V call is TRBV25-1, the J call TRBJ1-4; 10 positions agree with TRBD1. The J segment lost 7 bases and the V segment lost 6 bases, leaving 17 bases of the junction unmatched. This CDR3 contains 18 residues. Germline V gene data show CDR1 as MGHDK and CDR2 as SYGVNS. In nucleotides, the CDR3 is TGTGCCAGCAGCGGTCTTCAGGTGGGACAGGGGAGAGTTGAAAAACTGTTTTTT. It is translated as CASSGLQVGQGRVEKLFF.

The V call is TRBV10-3, the J call TRBJ1-2; the match to TRBD1 covers 7 bases. Per germline, CDR1 ENHRY and CDR2 SYGVKD. V lost 11 bases to trimming and J lost 1 base; unmatched junction nucleotides: 10. This CDR3 comprises 14 residues. CDR3 sequence (DNA): TGTGCCGCACAACGGGACAGAGATAACTATGGCTACACCTTC. This sequence encodes CAAQRDRDNYGYTF.

V gene TRBV7-2 combines with J gene TRBJ2-6; D unresolved. The ends were cut back, 4 bases at V and 0 bases at J, with 4 bases in the middle. The germline V gene encodes CDR1 SGHTA and CDR2 FQGNSA. The CDR3 totals 14 residues. The CDR3 sequence is CASSSVSGANVLTF. In nucleotides, the CDR3 is TGTGCCAGCAGCTCAGTCTCTGGGGCCAACGTCCTGACTTTC. Together with reference TRBV7-2 and TRBJ2-6, the CDR3 gives the full variable domain: GAGVSQSPSNKVTEKGKDVELRCDPISGHTALYWYRQSLGQGLEFLIYFQGNSAPDKSGLPSDRFSAERTGGSVSTLTIQRTQQEDSAVYLCASSSVSGANVLTFGAGSRLTVL.

This rearrangement joins TRBV9 to TRBJ2-3; 11 bases agree with TRBD2. The CDR3 is 14 residues long. The junction had 7 bases not matched to a gene; V was cut back by 7 bases and J by 6 bases. Germline loops: CDR1 SGDLS, CDR2 YYNGEE. The CDR3 here is CASRKASGGDTQYF. DNA of the CDR3: TGTGCCAGCCGTAAGGCTAGCGGGGGGGATACGCAGTATTTT.

The V call is TRBV9, the J call TRBJ2-5, with 7 bases that match TRBD1. This CDR3 comprises 14 residues. Per the germline V gene, CDR1 is SGDLS and CDR2 is YYNGEE. V shed 3 bases, J shed 5 bases, and the junction held 7 bases outside the gene matches. CDR3: CASSATARGETQYF. The DNA for the CDR3 is TGTGCCAGCAGCGCCACTGCCAGGGGGGAGACCCAGTACTTC.

J is TRBJ2-1 and V is TRBV10-1; TRBD2 matches 13 bases. Trimming took 4 bases from V and 6 from J; bases not matched to a gene: 3. CDR1 is WNHNN, CDR2 SYGVQD, per germline (reference sequence). CDR3 length: 15 amino acids. CDR3 DNA: TGCGCCAGCAGTGCCGGGACTAGCGGGGTCAATGAGCAGTTCTTC. Its translation: CASSAGTSGVNEQFF.

The V gene is TRBV5-1, the J gene TRBJ2-1; 8 nucleotides line up with TRBD2. CDR1 and CDR2 from the germline V gene are SGHRS and YFSETQ. Trimming removed 4 bases from V and 10 bases from J; junction bases left unmatched: 13. The CDR3 consists of 15 residues. CDR3 sequence: CASSLGLAGPREQFF. The CDR3 bases are TGCGCCAGCAGCCTCGGACTAGCAGGCCCCAGAGAGCAGTTCTTC.

The chain couples TRBV2 to TRBJ2-3; TRBD2 matches 7 bases. Germline CDR1 reads SNHLY; CDR2 reads FYNNEI. V dropped 7 bases and J dropped 2; count of bases not matched to a gene: 18. This CDR3 spans 18 amino acids. The CDR3 is CASIGPEWLAEFTDTQYF. CDR3 in DNA: TGTGCCAGCATTGGACCCGAGTGGCTAGCGGAATTCACAGATACGCAGTATTTT.

This sequence joins TRBV19 and TRBJ2-7, with D uncertain. Trimming stripped 4 bases from V and 0 bases from J, with 10 bases between. CDR1 LNHDA and CDR2 SQIVND come from the germline V gene (reference sequence). CDR3 length: 14 amino acids. This CDR3 reads CASSKNSDSYEQYF. The CDR3 bases are TGTGCCAGTAGTAAAAACAGTGACTCCTACGAGCAGTACTTC.

This clone appeared once. The rearrangement links TRBV5-5 to TRBJ1-2; a weak D match, TRBD1 (5 bases). Deletions cut 5 bases from V and 7 bases from J, with 18 bases between. This CDR3 has 14 amino acids. The germline V gene encodes CDR1 SGHKS and CDR2 YYEKEE (reference sequence). The CDR3 DNA is TGTGCCAGCAGTACGGGTTACGAGACAGCTGGCTACACCTTC. Its protein product is CASSTGYETAGYTF.

The chain joins TRBV6-6 to TRBJ2-7; 8 bases align to TRBD2. Germline CDR1 and CDR2: MNHNY and SVGAGI (reference sequence). CDR3 length: 16 residues. Trimming took 4 bases from V and 2 from J; bases not matched to a gene: 10. CDR3 coding DNA: TGTGCCAGCAGTTGGAAATTACCGGGACTAGCCTACGAGCAGTACTTC. Encoded protein: CASSWKLPGLAYEQYF.

This clone was seen only once. The chain joins TRBV3-1 (or the pseudogene TRBV3-2) to TRBJ1-5; D is possibly TRBD1 (5 bases). This CDR3 is built from 17 residues. Per the germline V gene, CDR1 is LGHDT and CDR2 is YNNKEL (reference sequence). V was shortened by 1 base and J by 3 bases, with 16 bases between the two germline ends. CDR3 coding DNA: TGTGCCAGCAGCCAAGGATTACTTGGGGCGGTCAATCAGCCCCAGCATTTT. This codes for CASSQGLLGAVNQPQHF.

This clone was detected once. This chain connects TRBV5-5 to TRBJ1-4, with a tentative D call TRBD1 (5 bases). The CDR3 is 15 residues long. V was clipped by 0 bases and J by 1 base, with 7 bases between them. Germline loops: CDR1 SGHKS, CDR2 YYEKEE (reference sequence). The CDR3 DNA reads TGTGCCAGCAGCTTGGAGGGGTTAACTAATGAAAAACTGTTTTTT. Translated, it gives CASSLEGLTNEKLFF.

This clone was seen a few times. The V and J genes are TRBV15 and TRBJ1-6; possibly TRBD1 for D (6 bases). This CDR3 has 17 residues. Germline V gene data show CDR1 as LNHNV and CDR2 as YYDKDF (reference sequence). V gave up 5 bases and J gave up 9 bases, with 23 bases separating them. Here the CDR3 DNA reads TGTGCCACCAGCCCCAAGCGGGGGGCTGAATCTCGTTCACCCCTCCACTTT. Amino acid sequence: CATSPKRGAESRSPLHF.

The chain employs TRBV3-1 (or the pseudogene TRBV3-2) and TRBJ2-7, with D possibly matching TRBD2 (5 bases). The CDR3 totals 13 residues. V dropped 6 bases and J dropped 2 bases, with 11 bases sitting between them. Germline CDR1 reads LGHDT; CDR2 reads YNNKEL (reference sequence). CDR3 in DNA: TGTGCCAGCAGAAATACGGGGACCTACGAGCAGTACTTC. This encodes CASRNTGTYEQYF.

The chain recombines TRBV7-9 with TRBJ1-1; D possibly corresponds to TRBD1 (5 bases). The CDR3 runs 14 residues. The germline V and J ends were trimmed by 5 bases and 3 bases, with 13 bases remaining between them. CDR1 is SEHNR, CDR2 FQNEAQ, per germline (reference sequence). DNA for the CDR3: TGTGCCAGCAGCGTCCTCCAGGGCCACACTGAAGCTTTCTTT. This encodes CASSVLQGHTEAFF.

In this sample, this clone turned up many times. An end of the junction differs from the germline gene, which may be a read error. The chain joins TRBV7-7 to TRBJ2-5, with D perhaps TRBD2 (6 bases). Germline CDR1 is SSHAT and CDR2 is FNYEAQ (reference sequence). This CDR3 has 15 residues. The CDR3 nucleotides read TGTGCTAGCAGCTTAGGCAGCGGGTACCAAGAGACCCAGTACTTC. Encoded protein: CASSLGSGYQETQYF.

J is TRBJ2-3 and V is TRBV7-9; D is uncertain. Germline loops: CDR1 SEHNR, CDR2 FQNEAQ (reference sequence). The CDR3 is made up of 13 amino acids. V lost 5 bases and J lost 4, with 10 bases in between. Here the CDR3 reads CASSPRTADTQYF. The CDR3 region has the DNA TGTGCCAGCAGCCCTCGAACAGCAGATACGCAGTATTTT.

With respect to this clone: An end of the junction differs from the germline gene, which may be a read error. The chain couples TRBV7-7 to TRBJ2-5; D might be TRBD2 (6 bases). The CDR3 sequence is 13 residues long. In germline, CDR1 is SSHAT, CDR2 FNYEAQ (reference sequence). The CDR3 DNA reads as TGTGCTAGCAGCTCGCTAGCGTTGGAGACCCAGTACTTC. Its protein product is CASSSLALETQYF.

The genes are TRBV11-2 and TRBJ1-1, with unresolved D. Trimming pared 4 bases from V and 3 bases from J, leaving 6 bases between. The CDR3 contains 12 residues. Germline V gene lookup returns CDR1 SGHAT and CDR2 FQNNGV. The CDR3 DNA reads TGTGCCAGCAGCTCGGACTACACTGAAGCTTTCTTT. Residues: CASSSDYTEAFF.

The chain recombines TRBV3-1 (or the pseudogene TRBV3-2) with TRBJ1-2; D remains ambiguous. Germline CDR1 reads LGHDT; CDR2 reads YNNKEL (reference sequence). V was cut by 5 bases and J by 0 bases, with 7 bases left in between. The CDR3 loop spans 13 amino acids. Here the CDR3 reads CASSGDTNYGYTF. DNA for the CDR3: TGTGCCAGCAGCGGAGATACTAACTATGGCTACACCTTC.

This rearrangement joins TRBV5-1 to TRBJ2-7, with TRBD2 matching 9 bases. Trimming removed 4 bases from V and 7 bases from J; junction bases left unmatched: 12. The CDR3 is 15 residues long. Germline CDR1 SGHRS, CDR2 YFSETQ. The CDR3 sequence: CASSAPGLAEVEQYF. The CDR3 DNA reads as TGCGCCAGCAGCGCCCCGGGACTAGCCGAAGTGGAGCAGTACTTC.